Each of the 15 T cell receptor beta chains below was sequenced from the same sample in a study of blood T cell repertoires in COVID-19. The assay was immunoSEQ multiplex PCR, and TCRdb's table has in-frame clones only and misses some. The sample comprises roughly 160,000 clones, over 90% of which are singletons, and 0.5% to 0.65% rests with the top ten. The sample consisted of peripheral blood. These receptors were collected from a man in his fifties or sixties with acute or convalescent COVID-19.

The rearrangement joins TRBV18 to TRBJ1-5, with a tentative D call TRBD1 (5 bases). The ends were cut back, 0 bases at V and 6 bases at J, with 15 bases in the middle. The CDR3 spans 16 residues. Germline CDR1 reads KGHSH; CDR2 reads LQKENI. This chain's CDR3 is CASSPPGGGEGQPQHF. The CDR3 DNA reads TGTGCCAGCTCACCACCGGGCGGGGGTGAAGGTCAGCCCCAGCATTTT.

The CDR3: CASTFSGRAGETQYF. The CDR3 DNA reads as TGCGCCAGCACGTTCAGCGGGAGGGCCGGGGAGACCCAGTACTTC. The chain joins TRBV5-1 to TRBJ2-5; 10 bases align to TRBD2. Per germline, CDR1 SGHRS and CDR2 YFSETQ. The CDR3 is 15 amino acids. V gave up 6 bases and J gave up 5 bases; unmatched junction bases: 10.

As DNA, the CDR3 is TGTGCCAGCAGCCCCTCGACAGGGGAAAACTATGGCTACACCTTC. It codes for CASSPSTGENYGYTF. V usage is TRBV7-2 and J usage is TRBJ1-2; 8 nucleotides align to TRBD1. CDR3 size: 15 residues. J was trimmed by 2 bases and V by 5 bases; bases with no gene match: 7. Germline CDR1 SGHTA, CDR2 FQGNSA. Looking up the rest from reference TRBV7-2 and TRBJ1-2 gives the full variable domain: GAGVSQSPSNKVTEKGKDVELRCDPISGHTALYWYRQSLGQGLEFLIYFQGNSAPDKSGLPSDRFSAERTGGSVSTLTIQRTQQEDSAVYLCASSPSTGENYGYTFGSGTRLTVV.

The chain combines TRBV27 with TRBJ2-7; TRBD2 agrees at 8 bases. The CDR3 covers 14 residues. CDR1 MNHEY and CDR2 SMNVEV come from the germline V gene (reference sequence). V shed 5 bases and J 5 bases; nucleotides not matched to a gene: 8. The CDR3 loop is CASSLGTSIHEQYF. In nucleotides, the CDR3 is TGTGCCAGCAGTCTCGGGACTAGTATCCACGAGCAGTACTTC.

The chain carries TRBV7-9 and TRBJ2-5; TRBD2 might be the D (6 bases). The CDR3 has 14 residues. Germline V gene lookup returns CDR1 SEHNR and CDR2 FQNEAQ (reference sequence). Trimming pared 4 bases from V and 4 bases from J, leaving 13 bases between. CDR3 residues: CASSSPSGRETQYF. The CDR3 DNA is TGTGCCAGCAGCTCACCCAGCGGGCGAGAGACCCAGTACTTC. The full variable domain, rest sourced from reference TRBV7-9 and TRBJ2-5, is DTGVSQNPRHKITKRGQNVTFRCDPISEHNRLYWYRQTLGQGPEFLTYFQNEAQLEKSRLLSDRFSAERPKGSFSTLEIQRTEQGDSAMYLCASSSPSGRETQYFGPGTRLLVL.

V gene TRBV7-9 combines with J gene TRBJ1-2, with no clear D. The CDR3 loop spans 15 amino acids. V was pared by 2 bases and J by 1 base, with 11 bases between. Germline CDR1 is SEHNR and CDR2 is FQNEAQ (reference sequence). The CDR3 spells CASSLWSRINYGYTF. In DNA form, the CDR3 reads TGTGCCAGCAGCTTATGGTCCAGGATTAACTATGGCTACACCTTC.

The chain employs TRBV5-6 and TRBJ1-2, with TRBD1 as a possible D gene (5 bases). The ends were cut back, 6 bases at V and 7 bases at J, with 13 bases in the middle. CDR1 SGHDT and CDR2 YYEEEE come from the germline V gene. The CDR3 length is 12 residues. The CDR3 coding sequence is TGTGCCAGCATCATCCGGGGGAGTGGCTACACCTTC. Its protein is CASIIRGSGYTF.

The DNA for the CDR3 is TGTGCCAGCAGTCTTAGCGGGGGTAAGCAGTTCTTC. Protein sequence: CASSLSGGKQFF. The chain recombines TRBV6-4 with TRBJ2-1; 9 nucleotides match TRBD2. V dropped 5 bases and J dropped 11; count of bases not matched to a gene: 4. Looked up from germline, CDR1 is MRHNA and CDR2 is SNTAGT. The CDR3 is 12 residues long.

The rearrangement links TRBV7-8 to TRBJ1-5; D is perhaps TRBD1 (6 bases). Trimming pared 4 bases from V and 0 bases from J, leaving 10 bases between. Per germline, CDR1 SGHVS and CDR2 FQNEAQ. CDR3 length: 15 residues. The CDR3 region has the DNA TGTGCCAGCAGCTCTACGACAGGTAGCAATCAGCCCCAGCATTTT. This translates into CASSSTTGSNQPQHF.

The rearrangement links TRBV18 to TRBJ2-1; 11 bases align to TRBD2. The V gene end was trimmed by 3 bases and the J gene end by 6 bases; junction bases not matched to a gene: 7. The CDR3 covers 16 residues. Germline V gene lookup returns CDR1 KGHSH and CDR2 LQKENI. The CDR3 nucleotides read TGTGCCAGCTCACCCCTTAGCGGGGGGGCCCCCAATGAGCAGTTCTTC. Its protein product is CASSPLSGGAPNEQFF.

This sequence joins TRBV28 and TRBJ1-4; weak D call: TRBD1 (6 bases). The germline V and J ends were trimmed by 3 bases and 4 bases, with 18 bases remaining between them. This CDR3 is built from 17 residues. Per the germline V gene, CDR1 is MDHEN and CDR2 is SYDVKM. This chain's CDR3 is CASSLGGAVRGNEKLFF. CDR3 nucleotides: TGTGCCAGCAGTTTGGGCGGAGCAGTCAGGGGTAATGAAAAACTGTTTTTT. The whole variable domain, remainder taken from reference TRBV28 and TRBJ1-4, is DVKVTQSSRYLVKRTGEKVFLECVQDMDHENMFWYRQDPGLGLRLIYFSYDVKMKEKGDIPEGYSVSREKKERFSLILESASTNQTSMYLCASSLGGAVRGNEKLFFGSGTQLSVL.

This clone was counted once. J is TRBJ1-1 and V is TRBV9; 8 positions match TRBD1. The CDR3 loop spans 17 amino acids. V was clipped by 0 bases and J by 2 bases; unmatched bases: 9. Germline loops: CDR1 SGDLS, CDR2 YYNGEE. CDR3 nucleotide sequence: TGTGCCAGCAGCGTAGGAGGGACAGGCTCTCGAAACACTGAAGCTTTCTTT. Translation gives CASSVGGTGSRNTEAFF.

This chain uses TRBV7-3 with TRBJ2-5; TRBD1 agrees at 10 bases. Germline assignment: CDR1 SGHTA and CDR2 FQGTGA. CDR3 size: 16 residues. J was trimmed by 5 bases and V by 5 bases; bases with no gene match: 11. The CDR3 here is CASSPTHGTGDETQYF. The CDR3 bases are TGTGCCAGCAGCCCAACTCACGGGACAGGGGACGAGACCCAGTACTTC. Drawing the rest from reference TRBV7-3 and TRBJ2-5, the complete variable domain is GAGVSQTPSNKVTEKGKYVELRCDPISGHTALYWYRQSLGQGPEFLIYFQGTGAADDSGLPNDRFFAVRPEGSVSTLKIQRTERGDSAVYLCASSPTHGTGDETQYFGPGTRLLVL.

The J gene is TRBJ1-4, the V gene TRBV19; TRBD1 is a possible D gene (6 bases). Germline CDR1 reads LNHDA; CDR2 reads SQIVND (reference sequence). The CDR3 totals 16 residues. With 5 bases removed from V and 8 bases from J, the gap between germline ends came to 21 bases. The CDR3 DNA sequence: TGTGCCAGTAGTCTTCAGCGGGGGGCAAAAGGAGAAAAACTGTTTTTT. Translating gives CASSLQRGAKGEKLFF.

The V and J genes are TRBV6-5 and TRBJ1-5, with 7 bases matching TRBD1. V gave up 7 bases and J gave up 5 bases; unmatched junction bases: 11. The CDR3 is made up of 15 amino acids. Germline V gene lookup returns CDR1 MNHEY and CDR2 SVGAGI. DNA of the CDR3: TGTGCCAGCAATTCTGGACAGGTTGGGTATCAGCCCCAGCATTTT. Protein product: CASNSGQVGYQPQHF.